The 19 T cell receptor beta chains presented below share a single source sample, sequenced in a study of blood T cells in healthy people across ages. It was with a sample-barcoded 5' primer and a J-beta primer mix that a second PCR of about 6 to 12 cycles was run. TCRdb itself ran the 5' RACE reads through MiXCR, one entry per CDR3 protein. The sample contains about 1.8 million distinct CDR3 sequences, 40% to 55% of which appear only once. Source material: blood. These receptors were obtained from a woman in her forties in good health.

This clonotype came up a few times. The CDR3 reads CSAREQRGSYEQYF. The CDR3 region has the DNA TGCAGTGCTAGAGAGCAGCGGGGGTCCTACGAGCAGTACTTC. The chain is built from TRBV20-1 and TRBJ2-4; 8 bases agree with TRBD2. The J call is uncertain, as TRBJ2-7 better fits the DNA end. The CDR3 has 14 residues. Germline CDR1 reads DFQATT; CDR2 reads SNEGSKA (reference sequence).

V is TRBV24-1 and J is TRBJ2-3, with 7 nucleotides matching TRBD2. CDR3 length: 15 amino acids. The trim removed 3 bases at V and 5 bases at J, leaving 7 bases unmatched. Looked up from germline, CDR1 is KGHDR and CDR2 is SFDVKD. The CDR3 DNA reads TGTGCCACCAGTGATGCTCGCGGGGGATTAGATACGCAGTATTTT. This codes for CATSDARGGLDTQYF.

The rearrangement joins TRBV20-1 to TRBJ2-3; TRBD2 aligns across 16 bases. The CDR3 contains 20 residues. V shed 0 bases and J 1 base; nucleotides not matched to a gene: 10. Looked up from germline, CDR1 is DFQATT and CDR2 is SNEGSKA (reference sequence). CDR3: CSARDPRGLAGGRGTDTQYF. The CDR3 DNA follows: TGCAGTGCTAGAGATCCTAGGGGACTAGCGGGGGGGCGTGGCACAGATACGCAGTATTTT.

The chain recombines TRBV4-1 with TRBJ2-5; D might be TRBD1 or TRBD2, each matching 5 bases. With 4 bases removed from V and 2 bases from J, the gap between germline ends came to 17 bases. The V gene's germline CDR1 is MGHRA and CDR2 YSYEKL. This CDR3 spans 16 amino acids. CDR3 residues: CASSLNSEGEQETQYF. Written as DNA, the CDR3 is TGCGCCAGCAGCCTAAACTCCGAAGGGGAGCAAGAGACCCAGTACTTC.

The table lists this clonotype with a few counts. This sequence joins TRBV12-3 or TRBV12-4 and TRBJ1-2; D gene ambiguous. V was shortened by 3 bases and J by 6 bases, with 14 bases between the two germline ends. The CDR3 extends over 14 amino acids. The DNA of the CDR3 is TGTGCCAGCAGTTTTTGGTCTACGGCGGATGGCTACACCTTC. This translates into CASSFWSTADGYTF.

The count of this clonotype is one. This sequence joins TRBV27 and TRBJ2-5; TRBD2 might be the D (5 bases). V was trimmed by 5 bases and J by 11 bases, leaving 27 bases between them. This CDR3 spans 16 amino acids. Germline V gene sequence: CDR1 MNHEY, CDR2 SMNVEV (reference sequence). CDR3 coding DNA: TGTGCCAGCAGTCCTTCTCTAGGACTCATTCCCTACGGGCAGTACTTC. This gives the protein CASSPSLGLIPYGQYF.

The chain recombines TRBV5-6 with TRBJ2-5, with 8 bases lining up with TRBD1. V was clipped by 4 bases and J by 3 bases; unmatched bases: 5. Germline CDR1 is SGHDT and CDR2 is YYEEEE. This CDR3 is built from 14 residues. This chain's CDR3 is CASSDRGGEETQYF. In DNA form, the CDR3 reads TGTGCCAGCAGCGACAGGGGTGGCGAAGAGACCCAGTACTTC.

This clonotype was seen a handful of times. The V gene is TRBV9, the J gene TRBJ2-1; 8 bases align to TRBD2. The germline V gene has CDR1 SGDLS and CDR2 YYNGEE. The CDR3 sequence is 15 residues long. V lost 0 bases, J lost 8 bases, and 7 bases stayed unmatched. The CDR3 loop reads CASSVGTGGRDEQFF. DNA of the CDR3: TGTGCCAGCAGCGTAGGAACGGGGGGGCGAGATGAGCAGTTCTTC.

This clonotype has just a few counts. V gene TRBV18 combines with J gene TRBJ1-6, with D possibly TRBD1 on 5 matching bases. Trimming left V 4 bases short and J 7 bases short, with 11 bases between. Looked up from germline, CDR1 is KGHSH and CDR2 is LQKENI. CDR3 length: 14 residues. CDR3 in DNA: TGTGCCAGCTCACTGGGACGGACAAATTCACCCCTCCACTTT. This codes for CASSLGRTNSPLHF.

This clonotype was counted a few times. V gene TRBV7-2 combines with J gene TRBJ2-7; D is undetermined. The V gene's germline CDR1 is SGHTA and CDR2 FQGNSA. Trimming took off 5 bases at V and 5 bases at J, with 16 bases between the two ends. The CDR3 is 14 residues long. In DNA, the CDR3 is TGTGCCAGCAGCCCTGGACCAGCAAGGGACGAGCAGTACTTC. This encodes CASSPGPARDEQYF. The full variable domain, in which reference TRBV7-2 and TRBJ2-7 provide the parts outside the CDR3, is GAGVSQSPSNKVTEKGKDVELRCDPISGHTALYWYRQSLGQGLEFLIYFQGNSAPDKSGLPSDRFSAERTGGSVSTLTIQRTQQEDSAVYLCASSPGPARDEQYFGPGTRLTVT.

The V gene is TRBV6-5, the J gene TRBJ1-3; D is undetermined. Germline V lookup: CDR1 MNHEY, CDR2 SVGAGI. The CDR3 contains 13 residues. Trimming left V 1 base short and J 10 bases short, with 11 bases between. CDR3 region: CASSYYGDSTIYF. The CDR3 region has the DNA TGTGCCAGCAGTTACTACGGTGACTCGACCATATATTTT.

The chain uses TRBV12-3 or TRBV12-4 and TRBJ2-5; D may match TRBD1 or TRBD2 (5 bases each). Trimming removed 5 bases at V and 2 bases at J, with 15 bases between. The CDR3 runs 15 residues. CDR3 loop: CASSHGDLPQETQYF. CDR3 DNA sequence: TGTGCCAGCAGTCATGGGGACCTCCCGCAAGAGACCCAGTACTTC.

The V call is TRBV7-9, the J call TRBJ2-5; no reliable D call. There are 13 residues in the CDR3. Between the trimmed V and J ends, which lost 5 bases and 2 bases, there was a span of 9 bases. Per germline, CDR1 SEHNR and CDR2 FQNEAQ (reference sequence). The CDR3, as DNA: TGTGCCAGCAGCCCGGCGGAACAAGAGACCCAGTACTTC. Residues: CASSPAEQETQYF.

The chain combines TRBV4-2 with TRBJ2-7, with 7 bases matching TRBD1. In germline, CDR1 is LGHNA, CDR2 YNFKEQ. V shed 0 bases and J 3 bases; nucleotides not matched to a gene: 11. The CDR3 is 17 residues long. The DNA for the CDR3 is TGTGCCAGCAGCCAAGATTACAGGGGCGTTAGTGGCTACGAGCAGTACTTC. It specifies CASSQDYRGVSGYEQYF.

This chain links TRBV13 with TRBJ2-1; 8 bases are a match to TRBD2. Germline assignment: CDR1 PRHDT and CDR2 FYEKMQ (reference sequence). J gave up 12 bases and V 4 bases, and 20 bases lay outside the gene matches. CDR3 length equals 17 residues. The CDR3 loop is CASSWIGGGGPVVGQFF. In DNA, the CDR3 is TGTGCCAGCAGCTGGATCGGGGGCGGGGGGCCCGTAGTAGGGCAGTTCTTC. The whole variable domain, remainder taken from reference TRBV13 and TRBJ2-1, is AAGVIQSPRHLIKEKRETATLKCYPIPRHDTVYWYQQGPGQDPQFLISFYEKMQSDKGSIPDRFSAQQFSDYHSELNMSSLELGDSALYFCASSWIGGGGPVVGQFFGPGTRLTVL.

The rearrangement joins TRBV10-3 to TRBJ1-2; D unresolved. The CDR3 sequence is 16 residues long. The V end lost 4 bases, the J end lost 1 base, and 16 bases lay between the germline ends. Germline lookup yields CDR1 ENHRY and CDR2 SYGVKD. CDR3 sequence reads: CAISGVTPAFNYGYTF. In nucleotides, the CDR3 is TGTGCCATCAGTGGGGTGACACCAGCCTTTAACTATGGCTACACCTTC.

The chain employs TRBV29-1 and TRBJ1-2, with TRBD1 as a possible D gene (6 bases). CDR1 SQVTM and CDR2 ANQGSEA come from the germline V gene. Trimming shortened V by 3 bases and J by 3 bases, and 11 bases separated the two germline ends. The CDR3 sequence is 13 residues long. DNA for the CDR3: TGCAGCGTTGATTCAGGGGAGGACTATGGCTACACCTTC. It is translated as CSVDSGEDYGYTF.

The chain employs TRBV18 and TRBJ2-5; the D gene could be TRBD1 or TRBD2 (5 bases each). This CDR3 comprises 17 residues. V shed 2 bases and J shed 2 bases, with 18 bases lying between them. The germline CDR1 and CDR2 sequences are KGHSH and LQKENI. The CDR3 reads CASSPWGRRSTQETQYF. Written as DNA, the CDR3 is TGTGCCAGCTCACCATGGGGCAGGAGGTCTACTCAAGAGACCCAGTACTTC.

This clonotype was recorded a few times. This chain connects TRBV20-1 to TRBJ2-7; the D gene could be TRBD1 or TRBD2 (6 bases each). Trimming left V 1 base short and J 3 bases short, with 13 bases between. The CDR3 has 14 residues. Germline V gene sequence: CDR1 DFQATT, CDR2 SNEGSKA (reference sequence). Here the CDR3 reads CSARGRGRVYEQYF. The CDR3 coding sequence is TGCAGTGCTAGAGGACGGGGGCGGGTCTACGAGCAGTACTTC.